A selection of T cell receptor beta chains follows, all from one sample in a study of shared clonotypes between healthy human individuals. Produced via immunoSEQ multiplex PCR; TCRdb's table is partial and in-frame only. The data contain some 510,000 clones, less than 85% of them singletons. The sequenced sample consisted of PBMCs. The receptor set was obtained from a woman aged 40 to 50 in good health. Some clones in this sample may be carry-over from other donors' samples. Each CDR3 is given with its conserved first and last residue. D genes are given only for firm matches. Clone size is stated in some rows and not others, as once, few, many or a class when expanded.

CDR3 protein,CDR3 DNA,V gene,J gene,D gene,clone size
CAWRLAGDTQYF,TGTGCCTGGAGGCTAGCGGGAGATACGCAGTATTTT,TRBV30,TRBJ2-3,TRBD2,.
CASTKTATNEKLFF,TGTGCCAGCACCAAGACAGCAACTAATGAAAAACTGTTTTTT,TRBV28,TRBJ1-4,.,.
CASKWVEGGYTF,TGTGCCAGCAAATGGGTTGAAGGGGGCTACACCTTC,TRBV6-8,TRBJ1-2,.,once
CASSWASPYETQYF,TGCGCCAGCAGCTGGGCTAGCCCATACGAGACCCAGTACTTC,TRBV5-1,TRBJ2-5,.,.
CAWSAYRPGNYGYTF,TGTGCCTGGAGCGCGTACCGTCCAGGGAATTATGGCTACACCTTC,TRBV30,TRBJ1-2,.,.
CASSPFPSSYEQYF,TGCGCCAGCAGCCCATTCCCGAGCTCCTACGAGCAGTACTTC,TRBV5-1,TRBJ2-7,.,once
CASSPPIGGRTEAFF,TGTGCCAGCTCACCACCGATAGGGGGCAGGACTGAAGCTTTCTTT,TRBV18,TRBJ1-1,TRBD1,few
CASSFTGETQYF,TGTGCCAGCAGCTTTACGGGAGAGACCCAGTACTTC,TRBV7-9,TRBJ2-5,.,.
CASSRQGITTKIYNEQFF,TGTGCCAGCAGCCGACAGGGTATCACCACCAAAATTTACAATGAGCAGTTCTTC,TRBV5-6,TRBJ2-1,TRBD1,.
CASSLVSSGNTIYF,TGTGCCAGCAGCCTTGTAAGCTCTGGAAACACCATATATTTT,TRBV4-2,TRBJ1-3,.,.
CSVAGGGTEAFF,TGCAGCGTTGCGGGGGGCGGCACTGAAGCTTTCTTT,TRBV29-1,TRBJ1-1,.,.
CASRPNQNTEAFF,TGTGCCAGCAGACCTAACCAGAACACTGAAGCTTTCTTT,TRBV28,TRBJ1-1,.,.
CASSRTGREKLFF,TGTGCCAGCAGTAGGACAGGGCGGGAAAAACTGTTTTTT,TRBV6-5,TRBJ1-4,TRBD1,.
CASSEGAEVLYYGYTF,TGTGCCAGCAGCGAGGGGGCAGAGGTTTTGTACTATGGCTACACCTTC,TRBV28,TRBJ1-2,TRBD1,.
CASSFGPKETQYF,TGTGCCAGCAGTTTTGGACCGAAGGAGACCCAGTACTTC,TRBV5-4,TRBJ2-5,.,once
CATRTIGELFF,TGTGCCACCAGGACTATCGGGGAGCTGTTTTTT,TRBV19,TRBJ2-2,.,.
CASSLASGGDYYEQYF,TGCGCCAGCAGCTTGGCCTCAGGGGGGGATTACTACGAGCAGTACTTC,TRBV5-1,TRBJ2-7,.,.
CASSLSSGGNEQFF,TGTGCCAGCAGTTTATCTAGCGGGGGAAATGAGCAGTTCTTC,TRBV27,TRBJ2-1,TRBD2,.
CASSLTGTGTYEQYF,TGTGCCAGCAGTTTAACCGGGACCGGTACCTACGAGCAGTACTTC,TRBV5-4,TRBJ2-7,.,.
CASRSTLTYGYTF,TGTGCCAGCAGGTCTACACTGACCTATGGCTACACCTTC,TRBV7-2,TRBJ1-2,.,.
CASKLGVSGNTIYF,TGTGCCAGCAAGCTCGGTGTTTCTGGAAACACCATATATTTT,TRBV28,TRBJ1-3,.,.
CASSITGLATEAFF,TGTGCCAGTAGTATAACAGGGCTGGCCACTGAAGCTTTCTTT,TRBV19,TRBJ1-1,.,.
CASSWRDGTYEQYF,TGTGCCAGCAGCTGGCGGGACGGCACCTACGAGCAGTACTTC,TRBV5-6,TRBJ2-7,.,.
CASSLDTGGGEQYF,TGTGCCAGCAGCTTAGACACAGGGGGTGGCGAGCAGTACTTC,TRBV7-9,TRBJ2-7,TRBD1,.
CASSSLNEKLFF,TGTGCCAGCAGCTCCCTTAATGAAAAACTGTTTTTT,TRBV13,TRBJ1-4,.,.
CASREAWGEKLFF,TGTGCCAGCAGGGAAGCGTGGGGAGAAAAACTGTTTTTT,TRBV7-8,TRBJ1-4,.,.
CASSQDRGNRREQYF,TGTGCCAGCAGCCAAGATCGGGGCAATCGGCGCGAGCAGTACTTC,TRBV14,TRBJ2-7,.,few
CASSPKSLSTEAFF,TGTGCCAGCAGCCCCAAGTCACTTAGCACTGAAGCTTTCTTT,TRBV9,TRBJ1-1,.,.
CASSTGTEYGYTF,TGTGCCAGCAGCACCGGGACGGAGTATGGCTACACCTTC,TRBV5-4,TRBJ1-2,.,.
CASRWTGGDYGYTF,TGTGCCAGCAGGTGGACAGGGGGCGACTATGGCTACACCTTC,TRBV6-1,TRBJ1-2,TRBD1,few
CASSLRGSRIEQYF,TGTGCCAGCAGCTTAAGGGGCAGCCGTATCGAGCAGTACTTC,TRBV7-2,TRBJ2-7,.,.
CASQVEAGSYEQYF,TGTGCCAGTCAAGTGGAGGCAGGGTCCTACGAGCAGTACTTC,TRBV2,TRBJ2-7,.,once
CASSPTGSPYEQYF,TGTGCCAGCAGCCCGACAGGGTCTCCCTACGAGCAGTACTTC,TRBV7-8,TRBJ2-7,TRBD1,few
CASSPRSSYNEQFF,TGTGCCAGCAGCCCCCGTAGCTCCTACAATGAGCAGTTCTTC,TRBV7-2,TRBJ2-1,.,many
CASSSERQGGNNEQFF,TGCGCCAGCAGCTCGGAAAGACAGGGGGGGAACAATGAGCAGTTCTTC,TRBV5-1,TRBJ2-1,TRBD1,.
CASSQDRGVGEAFF,TGTGCCAGCAGCCAAGATAGGGGGGTCGGTGAAGCTTTCTTT,TRBV4-2,TRBJ1-1,.,.
CASSFSGSTDTQYF,TGTGCCAGCAGCTTTTCGGGGAGCACAGATACGCAGTATTTT,TRBV7-9,TRBJ2-3,.,once
CASSKGEHF,TGTGCCAGCAGCAAGGGGGAGCATTTT,TRBV21-1,TRBJ1-5,.,few
CASSFNLPGPQFF,TGTGCCAGCAGTTTTAATCTCCCGGGACCTCAGTTCTTC,TRBV27,TRBJ2-1,.,.
CASSRGQGNNEAFF,TGCGCCAGCAGCCGGGGACAGGGGAACAATGAAGCTTTCTTT,TRBV4-1,TRBJ1-1,TRBD1,.
CASSLGGIYGYTF,TGCGCCAGCAGCTTAGGAGGGATCTATGGCTACACCTTC,TRBV5-1,TRBJ1-2,.,.
CASSLDRTDGYTF,TGTGCCAGCAGCTTAGATCGGACGGATGGCTACACCTTC,TRBV7-8,TRBJ1-2,.,.
CASSLIGLSSYNEQFF,TGTGCCAGCAGCTTAATAGGGTTAAGCTCCTACAATGAGCAGTTCTTC,TRBV7-3,TRBJ2-1,.,.